The clone carrying this TCR beta chain was recorded a few times. Its antigen is unidentified. The CDR3 length is 15 residues. Deletions cut 7 bases from V and 4 bases from J, with 17 bases between. TCRdb processed the RT-PCR reads anew with MiXCR; each CDR3 protein has one entry. The sample has approximately 530,000 distinct CDR3 sequences, over 10% seen once. This sample was included in a study of response to subunit inactivated influenza vaccine. Whole-study findings and limits: Authors proposed each seasonal influenza vaccination draws in few new T cells.

The J gene is TRBJ2-1, the V gene TRBV12-3 or TRBV12-4, with D perhaps given as TRBD1 or TRBD2 (5 bases each). Source: PBMCs from blood, taken about 6 weeks after vaccination. The TCR was taken from a man aged 45-65 years who received an inactivated influenza vaccine. CDR3 in DNA: TGTGCCAGCACCAAGGACGGGGCTGTGTACAATGAGCAGTTCTTC. This translates into CASTKDGAVYNEQFF.